Listed below are T cell receptor beta chains from one sample, sequenced in a study of blood T cell repertoires in COVID-19. This table comes from immunoSEQ multiplex PCR, and its TCRdb copy is limited to in-frame clones, with some not included. The sample includes around 400,000 clones, about nine tenths of them seen just once. The sample consisted of PBMCs or T cells enriched from blood (not recorded which). The receptors come from a woman aged 25-40 years who had recovered from COVID-19. CDR3s include the opening cysteine and the closing phenylalanine or tryptophan. D genes are given only for firm matches. Expanded clones are given a class, and other clones once, few, many or no size at all.

D	size	V	J	DNA	CDR3
TRBD1	NA	TRBV11-2	TRBJ2-7	TGTGCCAGCAGCTATGTAAGGGGGCCCTACGAGCAGTACTTC	CASSYVRGPYEQYF
TRBD1	once	TRBV7-8	TRBJ1-4	TGTGCCAGCAGTAATAGACAGGGCGTAAAACTGTTTTTT	CASSNRQGVKLFF
NA	NA	TRBV5-1	TRBJ2-5	TGCGCCAGCAGCTTGGCCGCAGGGCTAATCCAAGAGACCCAGTACTTC	CASSLAAGLIQETQYF
TRBD1	NA	TRBV27	TRBJ2-2	TGTGCCAGCAGTTTATACTCGGCAGGGGGCTACACCGGGGAGCTGTTTTTT	CASSLYSAGGYTGELFF
NA	NA	TRBV7-9	TRBJ2-5	TGTGCCAGCAGCTTAGCGACGAGCGCACAAGAGACCCAGTACTTC	CASSLATSAQETQYF
NA	NA	TRBV7-2	TRBJ1-4	TGTGCCAGCAGCTCTAGCCGGGTGGCTAATGAAAAACTGTTTTTT	CASSSSRVANEKLFF
TRBD2	NA	TRBV28	TRBJ2-3	TGTGCCAGCAGCTGGAGCGGGACTAGCACAGATACGCAGTATTTT	CASSWSGTSTDTQYF
NA	NA	TRBV27	TRBJ2-7	TGTGCCTCGGGGCGGGGACCCGAGCAGTACTTC	CASGRGPEQYF
NA	NA	TRBV14	TRBJ1-1	TGTGCCAGCAGCCAAATACAGGGCTACACTGAAGCTTTCTTT	CASSQIQGYTEAFF
NA	once	TRBV3-1/TRBV3-2	TRBJ1-4	TGTGCCAGCAGCTACCGGGACATGAGTGAAAAACTGTTTTTT	CASSYRDMSEKLFF
TRBD2	few	TRBV7-6	TRBJ2-3	TGTGCCAGCAGCTTAGGTCTAGCGGGAGGGACCGTGACAGATACGCAGTATTTT	CASSLGLAGGTVTDTQYF
TRBD1	NA	TRBV11-2	TRBJ2-7	TGTGCCAGCAGATCTTGGGACAGACCGCAGTACGAGCAGTACTTC	CASRSWDRPQYEQYF
TRBD1	NA	TRBV6-5	TRBJ1-5	TGTGCCAGCAGCCCACAGGGGGCCATTCATCAGCCCCAGCATTTT	CASSPQGAIHQPQHF
TRBD2	NA	TRBV7-2	TRBJ2-1	TGTGCCAGCAGCAGACTAGCCCTTTCCAATGAGCAGTTCTTC	CASSRLALSNEQFF
NA	NA	TRBV5-1	TRBJ2-7	TGCGCCAGCAGCTTGGAGTCCCATAGCTCCTACGAGCAGTACTTC	CASSLESHSSYEQYF
NA	NA	TRBV3-1/TRBV3-2	TRBJ2-7	TGTGCCAGCAGCCCAAACAGGATTCCTACCTACGAGCAGTACTTC	CASSPNRIPTYEQYF
NA	NA	TRBV5-6	TRBJ1-6	TGTGCCAGCAGCCTCGAGAGGAGGAATTCACCCCTCCACTTT	CASSLERRNSPLHF
NA	NA	TRBV4-2	TRBJ2-6	TGTGCCAGCAGCGAAGGCAGGGCCATCGGGTCTGGGGCCAACGTCCTGACTTTC	CASSEGRAIGSGANVLTF
NA	once	TRBV30	TRBJ1-1	TGTGCCTGGAGGACGGGGACTCACAACACTGAAGCTTTCTTT	CAWRTGTHNTEAFF
NA	NA	TRBV19	TRBJ2-1	TGTGCCAGTAGTATAGGCGGATTACAGTTCTTC	CASSIGGLQFF
NA	few	TRBV27	TRBJ2-7	TGTGCCAGAGAGTTCCAGTACTTC	CAREFQYF
TRBD1	NA	TRBV18	TRBJ1-2	TGTGCCAGCTCACCAAGCCAGGGGGACTATGGCTACACCTTC	CASSPSQGDYGYTF
TRBD1	NA	TRBV5-1	TRBJ1-2	TGCGCCAGCAGCTTGGAACCGGGGACAGTCAGTGGCTACACCTTC	CASSLEPGTVSGYTF
NA	NA	TRBV11-1	TRBJ2-3	TGTGCCAGCAGCTTTCTATCCTCAGGGGAAGATACGCAGTATTTT	CASSFLSSGEDTQYF
NA	NA	TRBV3-1/TRBV3-2	TRBJ1-3	TGTGCCAGCAGCCAAATGGGGAGTGGTGGAAACACCATATATTTT	CASSQMGSGGNTIYF
NA	NA	TRBV2	TRBJ2-5	TGTGCCAGCATCAGGGTAGGGGAGACCCAGTACTTC	CASIRVGETQYF
NA	NA	TRBV12-3/TRBV12-4	TRBJ1-5	TGTGCCAGCAGAAGCACAGCCCGACAGCCCCAGCATTTT	CASRSTARQPQHF
NA	NA	TRBV6-5	TRBJ1-2	TGTGCCAGCAGGTCGGGGGGGCTAGGGTCTGGCTACACCTTC	CASRSGGLGSGYTF
NA	NA	TRBV4-1	TRBJ2-3	TGCGCCAGCAGCCCCCTTTTCGGGAGAGGATCAGATACGCAGTATTTT	CASSPLFGRGSDTQYF
TRBD1	NA	TRBV7-3	TRBJ1-1	TGTGCCAGCAGCTCCGACAGGGACACTGAAGCTTTCTTT	CASSSDRDTEAFF
TRBD1	NA	TRBV7-8	TRBJ1-6	TGTGCCAGCAGCTTAATCAAGGGACAGGGGAATCGCATAGGTTCACCCCTCCACTTT	CASSLIKGQGNRIGSPLHF
NA	NA	TRBV5-1	TRBJ1-5	TGCGCCAGCAGCCCTGAGGGCCATCAGCCCCAGCATTTT	CASSPEGHQPQHF
NA	NA	TRBV24-1	TRBJ1-2	TGTGCCACCAGTGACCCCGACAGCAACTATGGCTACACCTTC	CATSDPDSNYGYTF
TRBD1	NA	TRBV28	TRBJ2-7	TGTGCCAGCAGTGGGACAGGGGCGGTTTTCGACGAGCAGTACTTC	CASSGTGAVFDEQYF
NA	NA	TRBV5-1	TRBJ2-3	TGCGCCAGCAGAGGGGGAGGCACAGATACGCAGTATTTT	CASRGGGTDTQYF
NA	NA	TRBV7-4	TRBJ1-1	TGTGCCAGCAGCTTTAAGGGTATTTCCAGGGTAGGGGTGCGCACTGAAGCTTTCTTT	CASSFKGISRVGVRTEAFF
TRBD1	NA	TRBV7-6	TRBJ2-1	TGTGCCAGCAGCTTAAGTAGGGGGCGCATCAATGAGCAGTTCTTC	CASSLSRGRINEQFF
NA	NA	TRBV7-9	TRBJ2-2	TGTGCCAGCAGCTTATCCGGGACAAAGAACACCGGGGAGCTGTTTTTT	CASSLSGTKNTGELFF
NA	NA	TRBV21-1	TRBJ2-7	TGTGCCAGCAGCGGGCATGGATGGGGGGAGAGCTCCTACGAGCAGTACTTC	CASSGHGWGESSYEQYF
NA	NA	TRBV3-1/TRBV3-2	TRBJ2-3	TGTGCCAGCAGCCCCCAAGGACACACAGATACGCAGTATTTT	CASSPQGHTDTQYF